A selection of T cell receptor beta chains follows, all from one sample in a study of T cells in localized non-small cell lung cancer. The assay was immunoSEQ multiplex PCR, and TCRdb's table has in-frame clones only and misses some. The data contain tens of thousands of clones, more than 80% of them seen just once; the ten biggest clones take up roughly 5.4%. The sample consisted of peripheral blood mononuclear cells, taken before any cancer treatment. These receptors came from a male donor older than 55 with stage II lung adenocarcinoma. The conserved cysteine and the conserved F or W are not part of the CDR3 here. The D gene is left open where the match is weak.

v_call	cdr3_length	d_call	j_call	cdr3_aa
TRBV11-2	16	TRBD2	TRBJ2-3	ASSSPRSGRGWTDTQY
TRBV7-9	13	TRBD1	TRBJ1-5	ASSSTGAGYQPQH
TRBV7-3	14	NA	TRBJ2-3	ASSFLGQTGTDTQY
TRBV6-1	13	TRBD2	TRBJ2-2	ASIGTSGLTGELF
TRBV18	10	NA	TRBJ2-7	ASSVSSYEQY
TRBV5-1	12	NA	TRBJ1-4	ASSLEGPGEKLF
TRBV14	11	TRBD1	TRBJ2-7	ASNRDSSYEQY
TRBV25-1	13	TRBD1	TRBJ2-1	ASSDPGQGYNEQF
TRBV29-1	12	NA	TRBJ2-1	SVTGLGSYNEQF
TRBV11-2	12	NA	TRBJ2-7	ASSLMLSGGEQY
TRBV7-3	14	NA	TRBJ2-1	ASSFGQTRSYNEQF
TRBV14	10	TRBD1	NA	ASSRDSYEQY
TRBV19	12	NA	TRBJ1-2	ASSQVSANYGYT
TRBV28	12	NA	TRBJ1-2	ASSLPGSNYGYT
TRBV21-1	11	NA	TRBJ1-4	ATPGQINEKLF
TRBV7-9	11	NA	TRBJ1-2	ASSKLGVSGYT
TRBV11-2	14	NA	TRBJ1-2	ASSLVGTAPVYGYT
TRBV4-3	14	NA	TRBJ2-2	ASSQARTRGTGELF
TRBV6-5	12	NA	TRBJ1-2	ASSYSQGNYGYT
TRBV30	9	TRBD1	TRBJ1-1	AWSYRGHAF
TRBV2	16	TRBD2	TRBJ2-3	ASSEARGSRGGTDTQY
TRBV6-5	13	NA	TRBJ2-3	ASSWGDPTTDTQY
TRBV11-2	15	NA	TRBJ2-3	ASSFPRGFPLGDTQY
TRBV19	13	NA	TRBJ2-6	ASSTTGTGANVLT
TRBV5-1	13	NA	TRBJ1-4	ASSGQGASNEKLF
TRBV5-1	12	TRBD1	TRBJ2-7	ASSPPGQGYEQY
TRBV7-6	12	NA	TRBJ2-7	ASSLAGREDEQY
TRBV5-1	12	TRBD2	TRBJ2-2	TSSLREGSGELF
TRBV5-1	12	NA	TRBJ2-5	ASSLGGVQETQY
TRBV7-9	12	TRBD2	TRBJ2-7	ASSLEGPAGGQY
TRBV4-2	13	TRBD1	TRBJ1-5	ASSQDGQGSQPQH
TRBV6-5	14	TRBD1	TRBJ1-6	ASSYSLGRGQSPLH
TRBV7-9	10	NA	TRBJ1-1	ASSSRPGEAF
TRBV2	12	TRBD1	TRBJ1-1	ASSSGQGTTEAF
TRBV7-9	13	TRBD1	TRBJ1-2	ASREGQPSVYGYT
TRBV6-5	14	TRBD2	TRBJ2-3	ASSYSGLAGGGTQY
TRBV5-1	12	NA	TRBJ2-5	ASSLVGGQESQY
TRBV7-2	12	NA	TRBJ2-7	ASSLVGGVGEQY
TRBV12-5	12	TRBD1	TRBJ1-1	ASGLLTGSAEAF
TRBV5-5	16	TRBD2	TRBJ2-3	ASSLELAGVRGTDTQY
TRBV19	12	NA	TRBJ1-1	ASSRFIGDTEAF
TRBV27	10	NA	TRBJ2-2	GSRGAVGELF